This TCR beta chain was found in a study of blood T cell repertoires in COVID-19. Study-wide background: PBMCs, B-cell-depleted T cells, or T cells provided the cDNA or gDNA that made up the material.

This CDR3 contains 11 residues. CDR1 ENHRY and CDR2 SYGVKD come from the germline V gene. The V gene end was trimmed by 9 bases and the J gene end by 5 bases; junction bases not matched to a gene: 3. TCRdb's table, derived via immunoSEQ multiplex PCR, lists solely in-frame clones and lacks some. The table has 180,000 or so clones, around 80% seen once; the top ten hold 10% to 15%. Sequencing was done on a sample of peripheral blood. The receptor's source is a woman aged 80 or over with COVID-19, enrolled during active disease. The chain combines TRBV10-3 with TRBJ1-2; 7 bases are a match to TRBD1. CDR3 sequence reads: CAIRDSYGYTF. CDR3 nucleotide sequence: TGTGCCATACGGGACAGTTATGGCTACACCTTC.